This passage covers 20 T cell receptor beta chains from one sample sequenced in a study of T cell responses to AZD1222 COVID-19 vaccine. Data came from immunoSEQ multiplex PCR; TCRdb stores just in-frame clones and leaves some out. This repertoire shows 75,000 to 90,000 clones, 70% to 90% found once; its top ten account for 3.4%. Sequences were derived from peripheral blood, sampled 28 days after the second AZD1222 dose. The receptors were gathered from an adult who received the AZD1222 COVID-19 vaccine.

This rearrangement joins TRBV4-3 to TRBJ1-5; no definite D call. The germline V gene encodes CDR1 LGHNA and CDR2 YSLEER. The CDR3 spans 14 residues. The germline V and J ends were trimmed by 0 bases and 6 bases, with 9 bases remaining between them. Here the CDR3 reads CASSQEGKGQPQHF. The CDR3 DNA is TGCGCCAGCAGCCAAGAGGGGAAGGGTCAGCCCCAGCATTTT.

This clone is categorized as medium-sized. This chain connects TRBV28 to TRBJ1-6; no definite D call. This CDR3 region has 14 residues. Between the trimmed V and J ends, which lost 6 bases and 9 bases, there was a span of 15 bases. Germline CDR1 reads MDHEN; CDR2 reads SYDVKM. CDR3 residues: CASSIQTIGSPLHF. CDR3 sequence (DNA): TGTGCCAGCAGCATCCAGACAATAGGTTCACCCCTCCACTTT.

This rearrangement joins TRBV28 to TRBJ2-4; 9 bases match TRBD1. The V gene end was trimmed by 2 bases and the J gene end by 2 bases; junction bases not matched to a gene: 4. CDR1 MDHEN and CDR2 SYDVKM come from the germline V gene. The CDR3 extends over 16 amino acids. This CDR3 is CASSLNGQGTKNIQYF. The CDR3 DNA follows: TGTGCCAGCAGTTTAAACGGACAGGGGACCAAAAACATTCAGTACTTC.

The genes are TRBV6-5 and TRBJ1-6, with a weak D call TRBD1 (6 bases). The V gene's germline CDR1 is MNHEY and CDR2 SVGAGI. This CDR3 is 10 amino acids long. The V gene lost 8 bases and the J gene lost 14 bases, with 10 bases spanning the gap. As DNA, the CDR3 is TGTGCCAGCGCCGAGGGGGCCCTCCACTTT. This encodes CASAEGALHF.

This clone was seen only a few times. This rearrangement joins TRBV27 to TRBJ1-6; D gene uncertain. Germline V gene data show CDR1 as MNHEY and CDR2 as SMNVEV (reference sequence). V dropped 3 bases and J dropped 0 bases, with 12 bases sitting between them. The CDR3 is 17 residues long. As DNA, the CDR3 is TGTGCCAGCAGTTTGGACGTGTTAAGCTCCTATAATTCACCCCTCCACTTT. Translation gives CASSLDVLSSYNSPLHF.

The chain links TRBV5-1 to TRBJ1-2, with 7 bases fitting TRBD1. The V gene's germline CDR1 is SGHRS and CDR2 YFSETQ. Trimming removed 4 bases from V and 6 bases from J; junction bases left unmatched: 9. The CDR3 contains 14 residues. The CDR3 here is CASSQGQASDGYTF. CDR3 DNA sequence: TGCGCCAGCAGCCAAGGACAGGCCTCGGATGGCTACACCTTC. Drawing the rest from reference TRBV5-1 and TRBJ1-2, the complete variable domain is KAGVTQTPRYLIKTRGQQVTLSCSPISGHRSVSWYQQTPGQGLQFLFEYFSETQRNKGNFPGRFSGRQFSNSRSEMNVSTLELGDSALYLCASSQGQASDGYTFGSGTRLTVV.

The gene calls are TRBV19 and TRBJ1-1; D is unclear. Germline loops: CDR1 LNHDA, CDR2 SQIVND (reference sequence). Trimming stripped 8 bases from V and 1 base from J, with 11 bases between. The CDR3 sequence is 13 residues long. The CDR3 DNA sequence: TGTGCCAGTTTTCGCCGATCGAACACTGAAGCTTTCTTT. This translates into CASFRRSNTEAFF.

The V gene is TRBV7-8, the J gene TRBJ1-5; a weak D match, TRBD1 (6 bases). Trimming took 4 bases from V and 2 from J, leaving 9 bases between them. In germline, CDR1 is SGHVS, CDR2 FQNEAQ. CDR3 length: 14 amino acids. In DNA, the CDR3 is TGTGCCAGCAGCTCTAGGGGGGGCAATCAGCCCCAGCATTTT. It is translated as CASSSRGGNQPQHF.

The genes are TRBV19 and TRBJ1-3; 7 bases are a match to TRBD1. CDR1 and CDR2 (germline): LNHDA, SQIVND (reference sequence). The length of the CDR3 is 16 residues. V lost 6 bases to trimming and J lost 2 bases; unmatched junction nucleotides: 10. The CDR3 is CASSHPRGEAGNTIYF. CDR3 sequence (DNA): TGTGCCAGTAGCCACCCCAGGGGGGAGGCTGGAAACACCATATATTTT.

CDR3 amino acids: CASSLSLGGDRGGKLFF. Written as DNA, the CDR3 is TGTGCCAGCAGCTTATCTCTGGGAGGGGACAGAGGGGGAAAACTGTTTTTT. The chain carries TRBV7-2 and TRBJ1-4, with TRBD1 matching over 7 bases. J gave up 10 bases and V 2 bases, and 16 bases lay outside the gene matches. CDR1 is SGHTA, CDR2 FQGNSA, per germline. The CDR3 covers 17 residues.

V usage is TRBV6-2 or TRBV6-3 and J usage is TRBJ2-1; TRBD2 agrees at 11 bases. The germline V gene encodes CDR1 MNHEY and CDR2 SVGEGT. Losses at the gene ends were 2 bases for V and 0 bases for J; bases not matched to a gene: 9. The CDR3 consists of 19 residues. The CDR3: CASSYPGLAGGYSYNEQFF. The CDR3 DNA is TGTGCCAGCAGTTACCCCGGGCTAGCGGGGGGTTACTCCTACAATGAGCAGTTCTTC.

The chain recombines TRBV18 with TRBJ2-7, with TRBD1 identical over 8 bases. CDR1 is KGHSH and CDR2 is LQKENI in the germline V gene. CDR3 length equals 12 residues. Trimming removed 3 bases from V and 6 bases from J; junction bases left unmatched: 1. The CDR3 DNA reads as TGTGCCAGCTCACCGACAGGGGCCGAGCAGTACTTC. Its translation is CASSPTGAEQYF.

The CDR3 loop is CASSPSGYGYTF. CDR3 DNA sequence: TGTGCCAGCAGCCCTTCCGGCTATGGCTACACCTTC. The rearrangement uses TRBV27 and TRBJ1-2; no reliable D call. Germline V gene lookup returns CDR1 MNHEY and CDR2 SMNVEV (reference sequence). Trimming removed 6 bases at V and 4 bases at J, with 9 bases between. The CDR3 is made up of 12 amino acids.

The J gene is TRBJ1-2, the V gene TRBV19; D possibly corresponds to TRBD1 (5 bases). Trimming took off 7 bases at V and 5 bases at J, with 23 bases between the two ends. Germline V gives CDR1 LNHDA, CDR2 SQIVND (reference sequence). The CDR3 is 16 amino acids. The chain's CDR3 is CASTRSGEGKAYGYTF. Here the CDR3 DNA reads TGTGCCAGTACCCGAAGCGGGGAGGGGAAGGCGTATGGCTACACCTTC.

The CDR3 loop reads CASSSWTGEPLYEQYF. In DNA form, the CDR3 reads TGTGCCAGCAGTTCTTGGACAGGAGAACCCCTTTACGAGCAGTACTTC. This sequence joins TRBV28 and TRBJ2-7, with 7 positions matching TRBD1. There are 16 residues in the CDR3. Germline V gene lookup returns CDR1 MDHEN and CDR2 SYDVKM. With V trimmed by 4 bases and J by 4 bases, 13 bases remained unmatched. The full variable domain, with the rest looked up from reference TRBV28 and TRBJ2-7, is DVKVTQSSRYLVKRTGEKVFLECVQDMDHENMFWYRQDPGLGLRLIYFSYDVKMKEKGDIPEGYSVSREKKERFSLILESASTNQTSMYLCASSSWTGEPLYEQYFGPGTRLTVT.

This clone occurred once. This chain connects TRBV9 to TRBJ1-6; 8 bases match TRBD1. Germline lookup yields CDR1 SGDLS and CDR2 YYNGEE. The CDR3 is 15 residues long. The junction had 6 bases not matched to a gene; V was cut back by 3 bases and J by 7 bases. The CDR3 DNA follows: TGTGCCAGCAGCGCCAGGGGGCAAGGAAATTCACCCCTCCACTTT. Protein product: CASSARGQGNSPLHF. Full variable domain (missing parts from reference TRBV9 and TRBJ1-6): DSGVTQTPKHLITATGQRVTLRCSPRSGDLSVYWYQQSLDQGLQFLIQYYNGEERAKGNILERFSAQQFPDLHSELNLSSLELGDSALYFCASSARGQGNSPLHFGNGTRLTVT.

CDR3 in DNA: TGTGCCACCACTTTGGGACGGCGGACCTGCTATGGCTACACCTTC. This translates into CATTLGRRTCYGYTF. The chain combines TRBV24-1 with TRBJ1-2; TRBD1 might be the D (5 bases). Trimming stripped 8 bases from V and 4 bases from J, with 19 bases between. Germline V gives CDR1 KGHDR, CDR2 SFDVKD. The CDR3 sequence is 15 residues long.

The table lists this clone with a count of one. J is TRBJ1-6 and V is TRBV4-2; 8 bases are a match to TRBD1. Germline-derived CDR1 and CDR2 are LGHNA and YNFKEQ. V lost 2 bases to trimming and J lost 7 bases; unmatched junction nucleotides: 4. The CDR3 extends over 15 amino acids. CDR3 nucleotide sequence: TGTGCCAGCAGCCAACCACAGGGGGTCAATTCACCCCTCCACTTT. Amino acid sequence: CASSQPQGVNSPLHF.

CDR3 protein: CASSSGEGTEAFF. In DNA form, the CDR3 reads TGTGCCAGCAGTTCAGGGGAGGGCACTGAAGCTTTCTTT. The chain combines TRBV12-3 or TRBV12-4 with TRBJ1-1; weak D call: TRBD1 (6 bases). This CDR3 comprises 13 residues. V was pared by 4 bases and J by 4 bases, with 10 bases between.

The chain has TRBV19 and TRBJ2-3; TRBD1 is a possible D gene (6 bases). V was trimmed by 4 bases and J by 3 bases, leaving 11 bases between them. This CDR3 spans 14 amino acids. In germline, CDR1 is LNHDA, CDR2 SQIVND (reference sequence). For the CDR3, the DNA is TGTGCCAGTAGTACCGACAGGATTACAGATACGCAGTATTTT. It yields the protein CASSTDRITDTQYF.